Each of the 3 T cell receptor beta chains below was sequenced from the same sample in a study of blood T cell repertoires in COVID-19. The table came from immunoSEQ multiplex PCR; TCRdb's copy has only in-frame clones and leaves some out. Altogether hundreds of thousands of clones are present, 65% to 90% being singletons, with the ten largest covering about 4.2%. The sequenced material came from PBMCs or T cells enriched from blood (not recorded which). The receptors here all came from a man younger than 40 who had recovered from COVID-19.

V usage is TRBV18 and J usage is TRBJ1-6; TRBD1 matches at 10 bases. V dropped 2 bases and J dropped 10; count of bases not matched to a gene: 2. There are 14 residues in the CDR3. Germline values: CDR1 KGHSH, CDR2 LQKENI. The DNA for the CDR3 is TGTGCCAGCTCACCAGGGACAGGGGAATCACCCCTCCACTTT. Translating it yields CASSPGTGESPLHF.

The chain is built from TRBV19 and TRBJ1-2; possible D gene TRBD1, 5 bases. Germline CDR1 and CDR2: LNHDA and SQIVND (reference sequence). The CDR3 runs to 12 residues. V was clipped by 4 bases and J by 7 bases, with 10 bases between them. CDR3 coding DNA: TGTGCCAGTAGTACGGGGGAGGGTGGCTACACCTTC. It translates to CASSTGEGGYTF.

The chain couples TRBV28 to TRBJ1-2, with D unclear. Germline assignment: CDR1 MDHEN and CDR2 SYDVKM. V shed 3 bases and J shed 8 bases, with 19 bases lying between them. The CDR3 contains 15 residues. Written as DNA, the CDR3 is TGTGCCAGCAGTTTTTCCGCGGGTATCGTATCGGGCTACACCTTC. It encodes CASSFSAGIVSGYTF.